The 14 T cell receptor beta chains presented below share a single source sample, sequenced in a study of T cell repertoires in cytomegalovirus infection. The antigens for these receptors are not known. Via MiXCR, TCRdb re-called the reads, giving one row per CDR3 protein. The sample lists a few hundred thousand distinct CDR3 sequences, 20% to 25% occurring once. Sequencing used cultured PBMCs, obtained from culture after CMV antigen stimulation. Source of these receptors: a human donor in good health (CMV status not recorded). Some clones in this sample may be carry-over from other donors' samples.

This chain links TRBV5-1 with TRBJ2-1; D is undetermined. Deletions cut 4 bases from V and 6 bases from J, with 20 bases between. The CDR3 sequence is 16 residues long. Germline CDR1 SGHRS, CDR2 YFSETQ. DNA of the CDR3: TGCGCCAGCAGCCGGATATCCGGCCCTATCTCCAATGAGCAGTTCTTC. Translating it yields CASSRISGPISNEQFF. Variable domain in full (rest from reference TRBV5-1 and TRBJ2-1): KAGVTQTPRYLIKTRGQQVTLSCSPISGHRSVSWYQQTPGQGLQFLFEYFSETQRNKGNFPGRFSGRQFSNSRSEMNVSTLELGDSALYLCASSRISGPISNEQFFGPGTRLTVL.

V is TRBV27 and J is TRBJ2-1, with TRBD2 identical over 9 bases. The CDR3 loop spans 17 amino acids. Germline V lookup: CDR1 MNHEY, CDR2 SMNVEV (reference sequence). V was clipped by 3 bases and J by 6 bases; unmatched bases: 12. In nucleotides, the CDR3 is TGTGCCAGCAGTTTTAACTTAGTGGTAGCGGGGGCCAATGAGCAGTTCTTC. Its translation: CASSFNLVVAGANEQFF.

The rearrangement uses TRBV7-2 and TRBJ2-1; D ambiguous. There are 15 residues in the CDR3. CDR1 is SGHTA and CDR2 is FQGNSA in the germline V gene. The V end lost 1 base, the J end lost 2 bases, and 9 bases lay between the germline ends. CDR3 DNA sequence: TGTGCCAGCAGCTTAGGCCGGATTACCTACAATGAGCAGTTCTTC. It is translated as CASSLGRITYNEQFF.

There are a few counts of this clonotype. The V call is TRBV5-4, the J call TRBJ1-2, with TRBD1 matching 7 bases. CDR3 length equals 15 residues. From germline, CDR1 is SGHNT and CDR2 YYREEE (reference sequence). J lost 4 bases, V lost 2 bases, and 8 bases had no gene match. The CDR3 nucleotides are TGTGCCAGCAGCTTCGGGGAGGGGGCTCTCTATGGCTACACCTTC. Translation gives CASSFGEGALYGYTF.

In this sample, this clonotype turned up many times. V is TRBV7-2 and J is TRBJ2-5; 8 nucleotides align to TRBD1. Germline values: CDR1 SGHTA, CDR2 FQGNSA. The CDR3 is 15 amino acids. Trimming removed 6 bases from V and 2 bases from J; junction bases left unmatched: 8. DNA of the CDR3: TGTGCCAGCAGACCGCCGACAGGGGCACAAGAGACCCAGTACTTC. Translated: CASRPPTGAQETQYF.

There are a few counts of this clonotype. The J gene is TRBJ2-7, the V gene TRBV7-2, with unresolved D. Trimming stripped 2 bases from V and 7 bases from J, with 12 bases between. The CDR3 has 13 amino acids. Germline values: CDR1 SGHTA, CDR2 FQGNSA. CDR3 in amino acids: CASSLNSANEQYF. In DNA form, the CDR3 reads TGTGCCAGCAGCTTAAACAGTGCGAATGAGCAGTACTTC.

The J gene is TRBJ2-1, the V gene TRBV4-3; the match to TRBD2 covers 9 bases. The CDR3 has 16 amino acids. V dropped 1 base and J dropped 0; count of bases not matched to a gene: 1. The germline V gene has CDR1 LGHNA and CDR2 YSLEER. The CDR3: CASSQVSGSSYNEQFF. The DNA of the CDR3 is TGCGCCAGCAGCCAAGTTAGCGGGAGCTCCTACAATGAGCAGTTCTTC.

The chain joins TRBV29-1 to TRBJ2-1; no clear D gene. The V gene lost 3 bases and the J gene lost 3 bases, with 3 bases spanning the gap. Germline assignment: CDR1 SQVTM and CDR2 ANQGSEA. This CDR3 has 11 residues. The CDR3 region is CSVDGYNEQFF. In DNA form, the CDR3 reads TGCAGCGTTGATGGCTACAATGAGCAGTTCTTC.

This clonotype was counted ten times or more. The chain has TRBV7-8 and TRBJ2-1, with 8 bases lining up with TRBD2. Germline CDR1 reads SGHVS; CDR2 reads FQNEAQ. V was clipped by 11 bases and J by 8 bases; unmatched bases: 17. The CDR3 contains 15 residues. The CDR3 protein is CAVGVSGSSEYEQFF. The CDR3 bases are TGTGCCGTCGGGGTGAGCGGGAGTTCGGAATATGAGCAGTTCTTC. The complete variable domain, with remaining parts taken from reference TRBV7-8 and TRBJ2-1, reads GAGVSQSPRYKVAKRGQDVALRCDPISGHVSLFWYQQALGQGPEFLTYFQNEAQLDKSGLPSDRFFAERPEGSVSTLKIQRTQQEDSAVYLCAVGVSGSSEYEQFFGPGTRLTVL.

This sequence joins TRBV6-1 and TRBJ2-1, with D uncertain. This CDR3 contains 12 residues. Germline CDR1 reads MNHNS; CDR2 reads SASEGT. The V gene lost 2 bases and the J gene lost 5 bases, with 4 bases spanning the gap. Here the CDR3 reads CASSETNNEQFF. The CDR3 region has the DNA TGTGCCAGCAGTGAAACTAACAATGAGCAGTTCTTC.

This CDR3 reads CASRTGQVTYNEQFF. CDR3 sequence (DNA): TGTGCCAGCAGGACGGGACAGGTTACCTACAATGAGCAGTTCTTC. The chain combines TRBV12-3 or TRBV12-4 with TRBJ2-1, with 8 bases lining up with TRBD1. The CDR3 consists of 15 residues. V trimming: 6 bases; J trimming: 2 bases; junction bases outside the gene matches: 6.

The chain carries TRBV7-2 and TRBJ1-2; TRBD1 matches 7 bases. The germline V gene encodes CDR1 SGHTA and CDR2 FQGNSA. The trim removed 2 bases at V and 1 base at J, leaving 7 bases unmatched. The CDR3 contains 16 residues. Here the CDR3 reads CASSLKSAGGNYGYTF. The DNA for the CDR3 is TGTGCCAGCAGCTTAAAGTCGGCAGGGGGTAACTATGGCTACACCTTC.

This clonotype occurred many times. The CDR3 is CASSLSNNSPLHF. The CDR3 DNA sequence: TGTGCCAGCAGCTTATCAAATAATTCACCCCTCCACTTT. The rearrangement uses TRBV7-2 and TRBJ1-6, with D hard to call. Germline V lookup: CDR1 SGHTA, CDR2 FQGNSA. Trimming stripped 2 bases from V and 5 bases from J, with 4 bases between. This CDR3 is built from 13 residues. Full variable domain (remainder filled in from reference TRBV7-2 and TRBJ1-6): GAGVSQSPSNKVTEKGKDVELRCDPISGHTALYWYRQSLGQGLEFLIYFQGNSAPDKSGLPSDRFSAERTGGSVSTLTIQRTQQEDSAVYLCASSLSNNSPLHFGNGTRLTVT.

The V call is TRBV4-1, the J call TRBJ1-2; the D is unclear. Germline V gene lookup returns CDR1 MGHRA and CDR2 YSYEKL. The CDR3 length is 16 residues. V was cut by 1 base and J by 2 bases, with 14 bases left in between. Here the CDR3 DNA reads TGCGCCAGCAGCCAAGGAAGAGACGGCGCCAACTATGGCTACACCTTC. Its protein product is CASSQGRDGANYGYTF.